Sequencing of this TCR beta chain was carried out in a study of OX40 agonist ivuxolimab in advanced cancers. Overall study: Participants averaged roughly 60 years of age (range about 23 to 80) and were 75% to 90% male. There were three patients with partial responses, one having hepatocellular carcinoma and two cutaneous melanoma.

Details on this clone: Its antigen is unidentified.

Findings and caveats of the study: Relatively little clonal expansion, among the lowest observed, appeared in partial responders at 0.1-3.0 mg/kg. The study found that CD8+ T cells averaged more expanded clones than CD4+.

The assay was immunoSEQ multiplex PCR, and TCRdb's table has in-frame clones only and misses some. The table lists tens of thousands of clones, approximately 84% of them singletons. The V gene end was trimmed by 4 bases and the J gene end by 7 bases; junction bases not matched to a gene: 7. CDR1 and CDR2 (germline): LGHNA, YSLEER. This CDR3 comprises 15 residues. The TCR was taken from an adult with an advanced solid tumor such as melanoma, head and neck, liver or kidney cancer. This specimen consisted of CD4+ or CD8+ T cells sorted from blood, obtained in a trial of the OX40 agonist ivuxolimab. The J gene is TRBJ1-5, the V gene TRBV4-3; TRBD1 aligns across 10 bases. In DNA, the CDR3 is TGCGCCAGCAGCCCCTGGGACAGGGGAGACCAGCCCCAGCATTTT. Translating it yields CASSPWDRGDQPQHF.